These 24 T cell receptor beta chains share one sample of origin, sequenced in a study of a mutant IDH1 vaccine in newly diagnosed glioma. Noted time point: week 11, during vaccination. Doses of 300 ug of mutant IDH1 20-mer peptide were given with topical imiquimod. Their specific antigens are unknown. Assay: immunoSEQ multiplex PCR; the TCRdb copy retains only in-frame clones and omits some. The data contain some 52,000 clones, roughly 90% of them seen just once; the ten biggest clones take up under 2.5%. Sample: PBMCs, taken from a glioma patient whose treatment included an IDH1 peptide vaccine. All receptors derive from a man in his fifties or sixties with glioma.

The CDR3 nucleotides are TGTGCCAGCAGCTTAGGGAGGGGGGCCAATGAAAAACTGTTTTTT. Its protein is CASSLGRGANEKLFF. The chain is built from TRBV9 and TRBJ1-4, with D possibly TRBD1 on 6 matching bases. The V end lost 4 bases, the J end lost 5 bases, and 15 bases lay between the germline ends. The CDR3 totals 15 residues. Germline V CDR1 and CDR2: SGDLS, YYNGEE.

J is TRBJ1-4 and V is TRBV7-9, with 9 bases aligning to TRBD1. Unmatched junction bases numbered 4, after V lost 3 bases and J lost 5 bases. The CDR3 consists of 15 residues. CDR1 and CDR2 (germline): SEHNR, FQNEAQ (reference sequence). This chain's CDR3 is CASSLGTGRNEKLFF. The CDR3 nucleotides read TGTGCCAGCAGCTTGGGGACAGGGCGGAATGAAAAACTGTTTTTT.

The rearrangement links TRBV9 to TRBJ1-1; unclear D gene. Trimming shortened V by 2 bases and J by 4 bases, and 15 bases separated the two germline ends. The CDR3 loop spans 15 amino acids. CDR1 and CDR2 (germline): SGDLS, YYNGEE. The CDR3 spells CASSVDYREVTEAFF. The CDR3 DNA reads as TGTGCCAGCAGCGTGGACTATAGGGAGGTCACTGAAGCTTTCTTT.

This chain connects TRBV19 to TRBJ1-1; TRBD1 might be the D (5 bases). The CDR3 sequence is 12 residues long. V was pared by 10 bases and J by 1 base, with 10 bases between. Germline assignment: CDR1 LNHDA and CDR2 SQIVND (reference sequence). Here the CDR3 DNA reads TGTGCCACTACTACAGGGAACACTGAAGCTTTCTTT. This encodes CATTTGNTEAFF.

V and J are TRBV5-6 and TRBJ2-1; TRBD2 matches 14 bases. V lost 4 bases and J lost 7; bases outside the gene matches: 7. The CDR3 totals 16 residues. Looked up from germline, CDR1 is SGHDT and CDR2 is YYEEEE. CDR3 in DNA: TGTGCCAGCAGCGGGGGGACTAGCGGGAGAGGGAATGAGCAGTTCTTC. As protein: CASSGGTSGRGNEQFF.

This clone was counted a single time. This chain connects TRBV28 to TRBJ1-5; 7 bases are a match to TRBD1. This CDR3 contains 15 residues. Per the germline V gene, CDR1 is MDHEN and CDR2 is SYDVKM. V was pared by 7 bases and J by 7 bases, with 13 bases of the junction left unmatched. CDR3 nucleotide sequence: TGTGCCAGCATCCAGGGGGGCCGCGGGGAACAGCCCCAGCATTTT. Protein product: CASIQGGRGEQPQHF.

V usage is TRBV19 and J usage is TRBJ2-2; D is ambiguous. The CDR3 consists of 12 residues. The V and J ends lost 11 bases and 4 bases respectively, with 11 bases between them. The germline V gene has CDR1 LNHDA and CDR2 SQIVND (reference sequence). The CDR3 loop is CACSDFTGELFF. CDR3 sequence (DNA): TGTGCCTGTTCCGATTTCACCGGGGAGCTGTTTTTT.

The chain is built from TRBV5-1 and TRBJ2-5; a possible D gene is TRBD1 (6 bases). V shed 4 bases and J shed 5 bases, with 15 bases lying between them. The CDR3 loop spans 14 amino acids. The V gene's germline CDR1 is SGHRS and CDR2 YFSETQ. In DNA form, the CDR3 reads TGCGCCAGCAGCCAGGGACATCTAGGCGAGACCCAGTACTTC. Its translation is CASSQGHLGETQYF.

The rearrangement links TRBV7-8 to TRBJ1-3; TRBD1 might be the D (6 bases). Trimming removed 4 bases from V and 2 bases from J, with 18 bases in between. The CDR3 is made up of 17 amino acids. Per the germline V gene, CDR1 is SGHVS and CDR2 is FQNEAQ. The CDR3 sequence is CASSWPTGKSAGNTIYF. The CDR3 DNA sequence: TGTGCCAGCAGCTGGCCTACAGGGAAAAGCGCTGGAAACACCATATATTTT.

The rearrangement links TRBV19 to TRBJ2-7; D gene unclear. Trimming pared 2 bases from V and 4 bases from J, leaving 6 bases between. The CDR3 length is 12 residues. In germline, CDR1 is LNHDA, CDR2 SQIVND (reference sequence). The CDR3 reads CASSISSYEQYF. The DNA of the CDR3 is TGTGCCAGTAGTATATCCAGTTACGAGCAGTACTTC.

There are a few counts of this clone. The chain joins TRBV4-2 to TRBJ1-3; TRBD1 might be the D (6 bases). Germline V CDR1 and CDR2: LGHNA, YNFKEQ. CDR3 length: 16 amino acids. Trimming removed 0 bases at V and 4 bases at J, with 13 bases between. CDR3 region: CASSQDRGGLGNTIYF. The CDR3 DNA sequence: TGTGCCAGCAGCCAAGATAGGGGGGGGCTCGGAAACACCATATATTTT.

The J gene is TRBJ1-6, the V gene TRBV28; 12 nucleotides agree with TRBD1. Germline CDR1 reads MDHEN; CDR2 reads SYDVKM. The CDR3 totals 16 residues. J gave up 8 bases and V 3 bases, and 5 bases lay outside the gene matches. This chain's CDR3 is CASSFGTGGAYSPLHF. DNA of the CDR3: TGTGCCAGCAGTTTCGGGACAGGGGGCGCGTATTCACCCCTCCACTTT.

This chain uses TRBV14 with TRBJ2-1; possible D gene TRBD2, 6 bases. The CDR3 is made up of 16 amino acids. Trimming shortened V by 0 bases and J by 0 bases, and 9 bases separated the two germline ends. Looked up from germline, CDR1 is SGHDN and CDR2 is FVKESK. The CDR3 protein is CASSQEAGSSYNEQFF. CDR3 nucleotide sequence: TGTGCCAGCAGCCAAGAGGCGGGAAGCTCCTACAATGAGCAGTTCTTC. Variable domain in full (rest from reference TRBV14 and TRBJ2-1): EAGVTQFPSHSVIEKGQTVTLRCDPISGHDNLYWYRRVMGKEIKFLLHFVKESKQDESGMPNNRFLAERTGGTYSTLKVQPAELEDSGVYFCASSQEAGSSYNEQFFGPGTRLTVL.

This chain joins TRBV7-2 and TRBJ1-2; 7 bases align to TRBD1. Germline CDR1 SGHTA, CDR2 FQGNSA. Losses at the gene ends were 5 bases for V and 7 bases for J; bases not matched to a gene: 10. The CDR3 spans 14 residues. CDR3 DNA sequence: TGTGCCAGCAGCCCCGGGACAGTTACGGGTGGCTACACCTTC. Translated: CASSPGTVTGGYTF. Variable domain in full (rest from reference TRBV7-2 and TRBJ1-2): GAGVSQSPSNKVTEKGKDVELRCDPISGHTALYWYRQSLGQGLEFLIYFQGNSAPDKSGLPSDRFSAERTGGSVSTLTIQRTQQEDSAVYLCASSPGTVTGGYTFGSGTRLTVV.

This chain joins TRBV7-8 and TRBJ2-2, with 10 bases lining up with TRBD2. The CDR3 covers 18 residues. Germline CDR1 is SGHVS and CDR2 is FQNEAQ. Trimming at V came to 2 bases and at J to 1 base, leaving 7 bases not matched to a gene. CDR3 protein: CASSLFSSGGLNTGELFF. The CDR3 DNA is TGTGCCAGCAGCTTATTCTCTAGCGGGGGCCTGAACACCGGGGAGCTGTTTTTT.

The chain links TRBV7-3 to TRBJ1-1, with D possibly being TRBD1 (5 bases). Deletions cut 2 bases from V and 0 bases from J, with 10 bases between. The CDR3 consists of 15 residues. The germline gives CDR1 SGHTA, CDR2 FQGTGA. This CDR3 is CASSLQGGMNTEAFF. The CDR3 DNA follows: TGTGCCAGCAGCTTACAGGGAGGGATGAACACTGAAGCTTTCTTT. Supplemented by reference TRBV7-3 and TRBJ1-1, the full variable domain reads GAGVSQTPSNKVTEKGKYVELRCDPISGHTALYWYRQSLGQGPEFLIYFQGTGAADDSGLPNDRFFAVRPEGSVSTLKIQRTERGDSAVYLCASSLQGGMNTEAFFGQGTRLTVV.

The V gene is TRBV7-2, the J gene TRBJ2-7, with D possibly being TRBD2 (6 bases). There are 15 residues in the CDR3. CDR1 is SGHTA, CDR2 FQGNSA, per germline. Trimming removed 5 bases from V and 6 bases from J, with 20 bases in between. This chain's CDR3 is CASSDAVLASSEQYF. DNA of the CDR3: TGTGCCAGCAGCGACGCGGTGCTAGCGAGTAGCGAGCAGTACTTC.

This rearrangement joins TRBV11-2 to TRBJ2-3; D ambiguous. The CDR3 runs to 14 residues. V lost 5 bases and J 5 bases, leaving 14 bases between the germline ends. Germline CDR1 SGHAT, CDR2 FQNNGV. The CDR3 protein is CASSLPPAEDTQYF. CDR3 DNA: TGTGCCAGCAGCCTCCCTCCGGCAGAAGATACGCAGTATTTT. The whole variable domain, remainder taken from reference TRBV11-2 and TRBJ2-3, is EAGVAQSPRYKIIEKRQSVAFWCNPISGHATLYWYQQILGQGPKLLIQFQNNGVVDDSQLPKDRFSAERLKGVDSTLKIQPAKLEDSAVYLCASSLPPAEDTQYFGPGTRLTVL.

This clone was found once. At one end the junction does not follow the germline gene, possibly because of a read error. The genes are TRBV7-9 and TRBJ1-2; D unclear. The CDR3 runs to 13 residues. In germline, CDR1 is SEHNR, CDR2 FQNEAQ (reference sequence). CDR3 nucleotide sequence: TGTGCCAGCAGCTTAGAGGTCAATTTCGGCCATAACTTC. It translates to CASSLEVNFGHNF.

The CDR3 DNA reads TGTGCCAGCAGCTTGGTCAGGGGGCGCGTGACCCAGTACTTC. This codes for CASSLVRGRVTQYF. This chain connects TRBV5-6 to TRBJ2-5; 8 nucleotides agree with TRBD1. The CDR3 runs to 14 residues. The V gene end was trimmed by 0 bases and the J gene end by 7 bases; junction bases not matched to a gene: 5. Per the germline V gene, CDR1 is SGHDT and CDR2 is YYEEEE. The whole variable domain, remainder taken from reference TRBV5-6 and TRBJ2-5, is DAGVTQSPTHLIKTRGQQVTLRCSPKSGHDTVSWYQQALGQGPQFIFQYYEEEERQRGNFPDRFSGHQFPNYSSELNVNALLLGDSALYLCASSLVRGRVTQYFGPGTRLLVL.

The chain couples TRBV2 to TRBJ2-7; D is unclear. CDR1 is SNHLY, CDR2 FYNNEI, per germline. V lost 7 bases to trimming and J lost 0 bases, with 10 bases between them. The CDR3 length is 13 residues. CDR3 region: CASKGPSSYEQYF. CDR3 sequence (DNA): TGTGCCAGCAAAGGTCCTAGCTCCTACGAGCAGTACTTC.

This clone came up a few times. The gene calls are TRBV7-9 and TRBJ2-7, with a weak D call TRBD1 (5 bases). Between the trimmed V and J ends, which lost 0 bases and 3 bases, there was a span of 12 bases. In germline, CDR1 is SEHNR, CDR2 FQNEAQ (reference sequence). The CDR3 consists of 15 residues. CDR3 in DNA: TGTGCCAGCAGCTTAGCGCCAGGGCTGAACTACGAGCAGTACTTC. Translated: CASSLAPGLNYEQYF.

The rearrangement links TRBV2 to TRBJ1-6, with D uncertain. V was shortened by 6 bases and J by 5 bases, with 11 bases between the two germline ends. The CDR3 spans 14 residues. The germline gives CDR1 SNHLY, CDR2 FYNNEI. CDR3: CASRRESNNSPLHF. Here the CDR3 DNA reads TGTGCCAGCAGACGAGAGAGTAATAATTCACCCCTCCACTTT.

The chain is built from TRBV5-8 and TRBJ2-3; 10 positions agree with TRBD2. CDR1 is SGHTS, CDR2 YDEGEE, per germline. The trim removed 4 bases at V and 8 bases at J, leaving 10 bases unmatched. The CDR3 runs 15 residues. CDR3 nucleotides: TGTGCCAGCAGCGAAGGACTAGCGGAGTGGTCTACGCAGTATTTT. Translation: CASSEGLAEWSTQYF.